This TCR beta chain comes out of a study of T-cell memory formation after mild COVID-19. Findings and caveats of the study: Those CD4+ clones that contracted were mainly in CM and EM (CD8+ ones in EMRA). Cross-reactive memory seemingly joined, as some responding clones were found in pre-infection memory.

TCR alpha and TCR beta cDNA libraries with sample barcodes and UMIs came from 5'RACE using constant-segment primers. TCRdb called the 5' RACE reads again in MiXCR, with one record for every CDR3 protein. The table lists tens of thousands of distinct CDR3 sequences, 9.3% of them singletons, with approximately 10% in the top ten. At least ten counts were recorded for this clonotype. Its antigen remains unidentified. CDR3 length: 15 amino acids. Germline loops: CDR1 MDHEN, CDR2 SYDVKM. Trimming stripped 5 bases from V and 2 bases from J, with 14 bases between. Input material: PBMCs or a T cell subset sorted from them (not recorded which). This chain joins TRBV28 and TRBJ2-3; no definite D call. The TCR comes from an adult woman who had mild COVID-19 (a few samples of this study predate the infection). Cell type and time point are not known. In nucleotides, the CDR3 is TGTGCCAGCAGTGATCCAACAAGGCACACAGATACGCAGTATTTT. This gives the protein CASSDPTRHTDTQYF. Looking up the rest from reference TRBV28 and TRBJ2-3 gives the full variable domain: DVKVTQSSRYLVKRTGEKVFLECVQDMDHENMFWYRQDPGLGLRLIYFSYDVKMKEKGDIPEGYSVSREKKERFSLILESASTNQTSMYLCASSDPTRHTDTQYFGPGTRLTVL.